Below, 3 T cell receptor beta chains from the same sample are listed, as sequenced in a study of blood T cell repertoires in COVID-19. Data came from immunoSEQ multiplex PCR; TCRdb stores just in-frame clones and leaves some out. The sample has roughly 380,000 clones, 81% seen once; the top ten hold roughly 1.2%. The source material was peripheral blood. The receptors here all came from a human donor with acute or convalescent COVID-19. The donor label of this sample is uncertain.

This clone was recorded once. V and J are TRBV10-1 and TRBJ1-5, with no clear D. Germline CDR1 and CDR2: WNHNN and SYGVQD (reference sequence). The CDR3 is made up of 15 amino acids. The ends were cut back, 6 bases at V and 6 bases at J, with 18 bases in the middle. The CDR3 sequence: CASRPLRRPGQPQHF. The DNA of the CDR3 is TGCGCCAGCAGACCTCTTAGGAGGCCAGGTCAGCCCCAGCATTTT.

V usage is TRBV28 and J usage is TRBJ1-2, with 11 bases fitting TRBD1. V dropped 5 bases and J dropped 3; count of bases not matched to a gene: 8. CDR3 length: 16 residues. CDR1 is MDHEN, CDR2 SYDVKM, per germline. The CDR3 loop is CASSGQGAGWDYGYTF. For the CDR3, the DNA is TGTGCCAGCAGTGGACAGGGGGCCGGATGGGACTATGGCTACACCTTC.

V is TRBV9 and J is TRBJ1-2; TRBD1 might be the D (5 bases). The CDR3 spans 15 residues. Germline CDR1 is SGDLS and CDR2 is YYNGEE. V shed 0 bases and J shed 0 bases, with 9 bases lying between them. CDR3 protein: CASSVAIQANYGYTF. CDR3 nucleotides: TGTGCCAGCAGCGTAGCTATACAGGCTAACTATGGCTACACCTTC.